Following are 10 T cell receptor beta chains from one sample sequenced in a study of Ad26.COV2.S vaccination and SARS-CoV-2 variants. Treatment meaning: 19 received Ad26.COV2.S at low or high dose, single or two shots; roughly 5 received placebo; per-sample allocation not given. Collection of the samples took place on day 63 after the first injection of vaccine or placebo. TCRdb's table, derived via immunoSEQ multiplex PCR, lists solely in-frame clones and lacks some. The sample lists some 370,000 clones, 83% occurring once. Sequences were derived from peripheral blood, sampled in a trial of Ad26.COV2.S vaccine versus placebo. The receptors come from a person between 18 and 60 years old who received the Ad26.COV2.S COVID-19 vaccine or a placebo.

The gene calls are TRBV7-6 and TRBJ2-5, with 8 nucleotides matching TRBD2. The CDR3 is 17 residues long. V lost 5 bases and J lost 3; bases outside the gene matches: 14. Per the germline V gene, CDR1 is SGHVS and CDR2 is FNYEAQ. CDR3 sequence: CASSRFPDEAGEETQYF. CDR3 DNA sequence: TGTGCCAGCAGCCGCTTCCCGGATGAAGCGGGAGAAGAGACCCAGTACTTC.

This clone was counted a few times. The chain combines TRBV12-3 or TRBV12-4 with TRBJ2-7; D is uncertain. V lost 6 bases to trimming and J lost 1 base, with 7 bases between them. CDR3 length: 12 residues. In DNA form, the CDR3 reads TGTGCCAGCAGCGGCGGTTCCTACGAGCAGTACTTC. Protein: CASSGGSYEQYF.

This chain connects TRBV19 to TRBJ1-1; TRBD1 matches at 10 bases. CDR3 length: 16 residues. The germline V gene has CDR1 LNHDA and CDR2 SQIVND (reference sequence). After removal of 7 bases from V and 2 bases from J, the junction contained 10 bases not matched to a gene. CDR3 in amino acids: CASTPSGTGENTEAFF. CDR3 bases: TGTGCCAGTACCCCATCTGGGACAGGGGAAAACACTGAAGCTTTCTTT. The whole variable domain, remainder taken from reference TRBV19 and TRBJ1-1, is DGGITQSPKYLFRKEGQNVTLSCEQNLNHDAMYWYRQDPGQGLRLIYYSQIVNDFQKGDIAEGYSVSREKKESFPLTVTSAQKNPTAFYLCASTPSGTGENTEAFFGQGTRLTVV.

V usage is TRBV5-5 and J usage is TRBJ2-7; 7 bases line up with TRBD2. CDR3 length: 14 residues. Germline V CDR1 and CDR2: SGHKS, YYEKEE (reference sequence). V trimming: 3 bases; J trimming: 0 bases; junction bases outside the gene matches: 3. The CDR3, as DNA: TGTGCCAGCAGCTACAGCGGGGCCTCCTACGAGCAGTACTTC. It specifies CASSYSGASYEQYF.

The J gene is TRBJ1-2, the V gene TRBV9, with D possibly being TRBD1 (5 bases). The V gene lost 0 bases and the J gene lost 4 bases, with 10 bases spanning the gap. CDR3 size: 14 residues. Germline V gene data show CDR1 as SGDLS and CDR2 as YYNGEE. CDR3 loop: CASSVGEGTYGYTF. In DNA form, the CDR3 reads TGTGCCAGCAGCGTAGGAGAGGGGACCTATGGCTACACCTTC. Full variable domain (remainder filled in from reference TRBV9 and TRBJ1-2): DSGVTQTPKHLITATGQRVTLRCSPRSGDLSVYWYQQSLDQGLQFLIQYYNGEERAKGNILERFSAQQFPDLHSELNLSSLELGDSALYFCASSVGEGTYGYTFGSGTRLTVV.

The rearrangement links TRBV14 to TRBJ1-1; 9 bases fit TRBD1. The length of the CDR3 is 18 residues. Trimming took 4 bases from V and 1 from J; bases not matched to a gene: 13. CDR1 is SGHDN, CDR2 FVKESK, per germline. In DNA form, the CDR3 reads TGTGCCAGCAGCCTCCACCCGGGACAGGGAGATGGGAACACTGAAGCTTTCTTT. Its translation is CASSLHPGQGDGNTEAFF.

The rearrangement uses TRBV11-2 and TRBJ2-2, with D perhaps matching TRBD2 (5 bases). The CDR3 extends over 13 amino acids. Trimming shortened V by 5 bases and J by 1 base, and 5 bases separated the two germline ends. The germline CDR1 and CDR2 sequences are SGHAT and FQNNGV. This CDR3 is CASSRGNTGELFF. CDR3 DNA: TGTGCCAGCAGCCGGGGGAACACCGGGGAGCTGTTTTTT.

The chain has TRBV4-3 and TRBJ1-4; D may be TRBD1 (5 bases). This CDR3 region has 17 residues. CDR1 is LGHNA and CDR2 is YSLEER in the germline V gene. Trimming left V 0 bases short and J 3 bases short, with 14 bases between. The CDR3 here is CASSQESRRGANEKLFF. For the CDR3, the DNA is TGCGCCAGCAGCCAAGAAAGTAGACGGGGCGCTAATGAAAAACTGTTTTTT.

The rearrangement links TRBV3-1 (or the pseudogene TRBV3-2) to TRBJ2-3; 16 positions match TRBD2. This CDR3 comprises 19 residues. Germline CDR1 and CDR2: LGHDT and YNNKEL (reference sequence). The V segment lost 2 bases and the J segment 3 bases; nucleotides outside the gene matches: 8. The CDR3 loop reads CASSQSGTSGGAGTDTQYF. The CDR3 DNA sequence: TGTGCCAGCAGCCAATCCGGGACTAGCGGGGGGGCCGGGACAGATACGCAGTATTTT.

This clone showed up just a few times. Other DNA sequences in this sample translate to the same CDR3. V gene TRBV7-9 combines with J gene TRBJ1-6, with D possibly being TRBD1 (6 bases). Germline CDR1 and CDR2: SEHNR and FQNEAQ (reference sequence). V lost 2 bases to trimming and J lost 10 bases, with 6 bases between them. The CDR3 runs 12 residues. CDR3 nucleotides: TGTGCCAGCAGCTTACAGGGGTCACCCCTCCACTTT. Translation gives CASSLQGSPLHF.